The sequence of this TCR beta chain was determined in a study of CD8+ T cells in alopecia areata. V was clipped by 7 bases and J by 7 bases; unmatched bases: 13. CDR1 is SQVTM and CDR2 is ANQGSEA in the germline V gene. The CDR3 consists of 14 residues. As to treatment: oral pan-JAK inhibitor, 5-10 mg twice daily. RNA was isolated and reverse transcribed to cDNA, the sequencing template. Only in-frame clones appear in the TCRdb table, and some are missing; sequencing was by immunoSEQ multiplex PCR. The sample includes some 190,000 clones, just under 65% of them seen just once. V usage is TRBV29-1 and J usage is TRBJ1-1, with TRBD1 matching over 9 bases. The sequence came from a human donor with alopecia areata. This specimen consisted of CD4+ T cells sorted from blood, obtained at approximately week 50, from a patient treated with tofacitinib. CDR3 DNA: TGCAGCGCGTACCCCTTGGACAGGGGAGGTGAAGCTTTCTTT. Translated, it gives CSAYPLDRGGEAFF.